This T cell receptor beta chain was sequenced during a study of T-cell memory formation after mild COVID-19. Study-level findings and limits: Second-wave clones with a day 37 peak had unconfirmed SARS-CoV-2 specificity. Clones shrinking from day 15 to 85 showed even CD4/CD8 mixes; later expanders tilted CD4+.

Barcoded TCR alpha and TCR beta cDNA libraries with UMIs came from 5'RACE using constant-segment primers. TCRdb ran MiXCR on the 5' RACE reads and lists one entry per CDR3 protein. This sample has approximately 300,000 distinct CDR3 sequences, with roughly 15% found just once. The CDR3 spans 15 residues. V lost 4 bases and J lost 7; bases outside the gene matches: 8. CDR1 is SGHRS and CDR2 is YFSETQ in the germline V gene. With regard to this clonotype: What it binds is not known.

The sequenced material came from PBMCs or a T cell subset sorted from them (not recorded which). The origin of this receptor is a man between 18 and 35 years old who had mild COVID-19 (a few samples of this study predate the infection). Cell type and time point are not known. The chain uses TRBV5-1 and TRBJ1-5, with 10 bases aligning to TRBD1. CDR3 nucleotide sequence: TGCGCCAGCAGCCCGACGACAGGGGGCGGACAGCCCCAGCATTTT. This translates into CASSPTTGGGQPQHF.